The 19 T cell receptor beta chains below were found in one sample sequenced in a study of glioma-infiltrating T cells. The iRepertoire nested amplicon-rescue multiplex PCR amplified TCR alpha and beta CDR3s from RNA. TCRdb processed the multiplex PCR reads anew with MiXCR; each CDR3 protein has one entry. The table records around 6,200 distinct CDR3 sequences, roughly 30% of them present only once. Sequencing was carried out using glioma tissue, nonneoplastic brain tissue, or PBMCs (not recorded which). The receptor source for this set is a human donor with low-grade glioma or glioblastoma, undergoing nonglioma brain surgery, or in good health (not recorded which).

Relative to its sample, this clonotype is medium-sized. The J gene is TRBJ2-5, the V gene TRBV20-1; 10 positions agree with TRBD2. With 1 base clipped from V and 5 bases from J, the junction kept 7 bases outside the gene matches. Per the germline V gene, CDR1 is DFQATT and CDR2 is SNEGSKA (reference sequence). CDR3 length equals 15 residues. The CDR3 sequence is CSARGQREGSETQYF. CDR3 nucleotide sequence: TGCAGTGCTAGAGGTCAGCGGGAGGGAAGCGAGACCCAGTACTTC.

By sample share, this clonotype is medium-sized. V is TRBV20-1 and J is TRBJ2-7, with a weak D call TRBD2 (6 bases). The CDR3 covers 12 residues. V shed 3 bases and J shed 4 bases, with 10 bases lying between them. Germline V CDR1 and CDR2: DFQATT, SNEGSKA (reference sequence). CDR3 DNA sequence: TGCAGTGCTAGGCGGGATCTATACGAGCAGTACTTC. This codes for CSARRDLYEQYF.

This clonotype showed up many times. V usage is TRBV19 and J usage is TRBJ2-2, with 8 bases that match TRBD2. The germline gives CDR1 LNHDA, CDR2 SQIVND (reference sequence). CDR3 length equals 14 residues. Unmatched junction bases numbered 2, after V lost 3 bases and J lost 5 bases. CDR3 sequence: CASSIPGGTGELFF. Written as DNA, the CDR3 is TGTGCCAGTAGTATCCCGGGAGGGACCGGGGAGCTGTTTTTT. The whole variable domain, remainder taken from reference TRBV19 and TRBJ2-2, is DGGITQSPKYLFRKEGQNVTLSCEQNLNHDAMYWYRQDPGQGLRLIYYSQIVNDFQKGDIAEGYSVSREKKESFPLTVTSAQKNPTAFYLCASSIPGGTGELFFGEGSRLTVL.

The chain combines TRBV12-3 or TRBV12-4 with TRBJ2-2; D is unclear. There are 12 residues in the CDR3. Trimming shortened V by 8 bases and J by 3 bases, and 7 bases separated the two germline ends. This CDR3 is CASHGDTGELFF. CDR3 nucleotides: TGTGCCAGCCACGGAGACACCGGGGAGCTGTTTTTT.

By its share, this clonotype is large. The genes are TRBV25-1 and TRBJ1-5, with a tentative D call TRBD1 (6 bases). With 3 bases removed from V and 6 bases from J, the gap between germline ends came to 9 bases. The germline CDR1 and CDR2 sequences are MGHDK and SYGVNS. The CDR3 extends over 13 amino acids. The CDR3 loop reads CASSDQDSQPQHF. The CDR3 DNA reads TGTGCCAGCAGTGATCAGGACAGTCAGCCCCAGCATTTT.

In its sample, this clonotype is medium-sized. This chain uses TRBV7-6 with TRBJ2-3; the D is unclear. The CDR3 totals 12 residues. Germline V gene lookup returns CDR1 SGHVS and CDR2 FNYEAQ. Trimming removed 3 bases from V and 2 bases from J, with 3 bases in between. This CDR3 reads CASSFPTDTQYF. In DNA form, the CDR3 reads TGTGCCAGCAGCTTCCCCACAGATACGCAGTATTTT.

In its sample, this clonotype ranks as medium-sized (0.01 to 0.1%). CDR3 region: CSARSGTSYEQYF. The CDR3 nucleotides read TGCAGTGCTAGAAGCGGGACGTCCTACGAGCAGTACTTC. The rearrangement joins TRBV20-1 to TRBJ2-7; 7 nucleotides agree with TRBD2. In germline, CDR1 is DFQATT, CDR2 SNEGSKA (reference sequence). The CDR3 is 13 amino acids. V was pared by 2 bases and J by 1 base, with 2 bases of the junction left unmatched.

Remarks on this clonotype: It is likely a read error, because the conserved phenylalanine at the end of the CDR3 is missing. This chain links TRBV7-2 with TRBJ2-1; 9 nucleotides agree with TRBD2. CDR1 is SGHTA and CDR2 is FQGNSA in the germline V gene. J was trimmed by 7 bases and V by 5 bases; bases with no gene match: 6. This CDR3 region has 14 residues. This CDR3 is CASSRLAESNEQFL. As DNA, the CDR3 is TGTGCCAGCAGCCGACTAGCGGAATCGAATGAGCAGTTCCTC.

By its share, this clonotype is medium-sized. The CDR3 sequence: CASSLSGRGTGELFF. The CDR3 DNA reads TGTGCCAGCAGTTTATCCGGGAGAGGGACCGGGGAGCTGTTTTTT. The chain carries TRBV28 and TRBJ2-2, with D perhaps matching TRBD2 (6 bases). V shed 1 base and J shed 5 bases, with 11 bases lying between them. The germline gives CDR1 MDHEN, CDR2 SYDVKM. CDR3 length equals 15 residues.

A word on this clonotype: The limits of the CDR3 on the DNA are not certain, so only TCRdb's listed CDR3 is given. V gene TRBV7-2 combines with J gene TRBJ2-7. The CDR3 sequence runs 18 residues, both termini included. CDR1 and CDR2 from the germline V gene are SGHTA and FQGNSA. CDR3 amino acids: CASSFYICSASHSGEQYF.

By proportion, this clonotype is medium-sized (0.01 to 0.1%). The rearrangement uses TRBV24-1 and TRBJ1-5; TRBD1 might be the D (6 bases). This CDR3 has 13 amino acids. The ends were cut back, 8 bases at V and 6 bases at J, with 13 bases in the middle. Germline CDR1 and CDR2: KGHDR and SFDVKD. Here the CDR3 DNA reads TGTGCCACCATTGCGGGGGGCGGTCAGCCCCAGCATTTT. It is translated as CATIAGGGQPQHF.

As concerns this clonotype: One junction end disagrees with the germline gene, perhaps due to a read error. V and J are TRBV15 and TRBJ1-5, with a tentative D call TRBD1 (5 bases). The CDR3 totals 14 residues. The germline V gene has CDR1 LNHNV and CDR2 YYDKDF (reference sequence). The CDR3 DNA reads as TGTGACACCAGCAGAGCGCGGGGCAATCAGCCCAAGCATTTT. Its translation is CDTSRARGNQPKHF. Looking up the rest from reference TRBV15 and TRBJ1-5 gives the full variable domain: DAMVIQNPRYQVTQFGKPVTLSCSQTLNHNVMYWYQQKSSQAPKLLFHYYDKDFNNEADTPDNFQSRRPNTSFCFLDIRSPGLGDTAMYLCDTSRARGNQPKHFGDGTRLSIL.

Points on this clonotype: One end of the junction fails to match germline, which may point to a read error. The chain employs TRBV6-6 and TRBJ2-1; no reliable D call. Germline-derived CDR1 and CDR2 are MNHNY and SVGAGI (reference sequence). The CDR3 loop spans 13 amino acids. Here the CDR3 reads CASSYPQENEPFF. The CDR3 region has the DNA TGTGCCAGCAGTTACCCGCAGGAGAATGAGCCGTTCTTC.

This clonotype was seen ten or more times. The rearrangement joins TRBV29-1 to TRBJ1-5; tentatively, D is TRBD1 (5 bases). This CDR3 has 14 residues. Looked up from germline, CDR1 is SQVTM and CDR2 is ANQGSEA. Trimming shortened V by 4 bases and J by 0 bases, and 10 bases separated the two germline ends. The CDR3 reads CSVAGINSNQPQHF. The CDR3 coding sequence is TGCAGCGTTGCAGGGATTAATAGCAATCAGCCCCAGCATTTT.

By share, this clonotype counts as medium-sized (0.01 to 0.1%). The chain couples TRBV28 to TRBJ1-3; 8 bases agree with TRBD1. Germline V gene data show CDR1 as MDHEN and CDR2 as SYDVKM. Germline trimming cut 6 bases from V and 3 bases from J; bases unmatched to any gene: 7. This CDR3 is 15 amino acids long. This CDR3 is CASSPGGENGNTIYF. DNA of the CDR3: TGTGCCAGCAGCCCAGGGGGCGAAAATGGAAACACCATATATTTT.

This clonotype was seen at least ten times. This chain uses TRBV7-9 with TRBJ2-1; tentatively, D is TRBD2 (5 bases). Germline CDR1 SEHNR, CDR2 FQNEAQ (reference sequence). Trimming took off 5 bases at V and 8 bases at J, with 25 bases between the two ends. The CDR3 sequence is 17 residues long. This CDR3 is CASSPPRLGLTSYEQFF. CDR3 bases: TGTGCCAGCAGCCCCCCCAGGTTAGGACTCACCTCCTATGAGCAGTTCTTC.

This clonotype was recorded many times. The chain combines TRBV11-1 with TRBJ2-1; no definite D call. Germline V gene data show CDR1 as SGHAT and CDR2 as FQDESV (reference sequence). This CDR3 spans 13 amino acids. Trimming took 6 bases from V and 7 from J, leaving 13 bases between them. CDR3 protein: CASSSDPLNEQFF. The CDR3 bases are TGTGCCAGCAGTTCCGATCCGTTGAATGAGCAGTTCTTC.

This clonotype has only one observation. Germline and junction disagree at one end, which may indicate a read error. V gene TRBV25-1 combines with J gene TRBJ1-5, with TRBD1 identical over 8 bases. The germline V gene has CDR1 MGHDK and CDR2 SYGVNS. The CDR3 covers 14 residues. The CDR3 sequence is CASSEDRVNQPQHF. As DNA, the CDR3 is TGTGCCAGCAGTGAGGACAGGGTTAATCAGCCCCAACATTTT.

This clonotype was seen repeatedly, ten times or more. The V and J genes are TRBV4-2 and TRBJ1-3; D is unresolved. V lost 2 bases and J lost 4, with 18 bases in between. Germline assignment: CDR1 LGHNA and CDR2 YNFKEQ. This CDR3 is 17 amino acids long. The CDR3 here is CASSQSVLGSKGNTIYF. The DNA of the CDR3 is TGTGCCAGCAGCCAATCTGTTTTGGGGAGCAAGGGAAACACCATATATTTT.